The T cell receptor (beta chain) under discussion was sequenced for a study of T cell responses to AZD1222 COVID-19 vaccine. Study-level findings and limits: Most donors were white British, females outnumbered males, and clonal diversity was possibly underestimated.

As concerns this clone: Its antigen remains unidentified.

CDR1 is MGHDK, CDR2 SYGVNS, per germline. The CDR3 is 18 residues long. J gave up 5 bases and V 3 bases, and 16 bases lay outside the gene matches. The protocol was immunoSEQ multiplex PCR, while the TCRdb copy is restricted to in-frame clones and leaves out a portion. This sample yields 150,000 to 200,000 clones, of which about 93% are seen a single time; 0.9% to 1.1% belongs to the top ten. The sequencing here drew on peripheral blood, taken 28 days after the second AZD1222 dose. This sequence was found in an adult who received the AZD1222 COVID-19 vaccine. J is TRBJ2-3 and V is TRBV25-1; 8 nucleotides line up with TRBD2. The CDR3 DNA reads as TGTGCCAGCAGTGACCACGCCGCGACAGGCCGGGGGGGAGATACGCAGTATTTT. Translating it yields CASSDHAATGRGGDTQYF.